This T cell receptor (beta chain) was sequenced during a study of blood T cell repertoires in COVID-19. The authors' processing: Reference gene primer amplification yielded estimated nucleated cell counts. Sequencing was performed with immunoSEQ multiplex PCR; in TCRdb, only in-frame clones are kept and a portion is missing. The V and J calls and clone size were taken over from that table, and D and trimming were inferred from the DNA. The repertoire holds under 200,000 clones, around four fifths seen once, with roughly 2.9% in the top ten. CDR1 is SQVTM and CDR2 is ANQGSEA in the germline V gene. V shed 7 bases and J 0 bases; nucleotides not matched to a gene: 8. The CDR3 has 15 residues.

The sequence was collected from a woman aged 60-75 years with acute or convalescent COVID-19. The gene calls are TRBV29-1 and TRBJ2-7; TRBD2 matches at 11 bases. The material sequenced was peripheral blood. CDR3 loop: CSAQETSGVSYEQYF. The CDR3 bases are TGCAGCGCCCAAGAGACTAGCGGGGTCTCCTACGAGCAGTACTTC.